The 20 T cell receptor beta chains given below trace back to one sample, sequenced in a study of CD8+CD57+ T cells in acquired aplastic anemia (dated by TCRdb to 2016 to 2018). Sequencing was carried out with an Illumina HiSeq 2000. TCR beta VDJ combination and CDR3 sequence profiling used genomic DNA as the template. The public reads were reanalyzed by TCRdb: fastp trimming at Q25, MiXCR alignment, in-frame beta chains only. Each CDR3 protein gets just one entry, which takes the most common genes and DNA from the rows behind it. Here the sample has more than 100,000 distinct CDR3 sequences; more than 35% occur a single time. The top ten constitute 6.5% to 10% of the sample. Sample: sorted CD4+, CD8+, or CD8+CD57+ T cells (not recorded which) from PBMCs. The receptors come from a human donor in good health, serving as a control.

This sequence joins TRBV5-8 and TRBJ2-2; no clear D. Germline V gene sequence: CDR1 SGHTS, CDR2 YDEGEE. The CDR3 has 15 amino acids. Trimming shortened V by 0 bases and J by 5 bases, and 11 bases separated the two germline ends. The chain's CDR3 is CASSLDPRSTGELFF. CDR3 in DNA: TGTGCCAGCAGCTTGGATCCACGGAGTACCGGGGAGCTGTTTTTT.

In its sample, this clonotype was seen a few times. The rearrangement links TRBV12-3 or TRBV12-4 to TRBJ2-1; the match to TRBD1 covers 7 bases. The better agreement between TRBJ2-7 and the DNA end casts doubt on the J call. The CDR3 runs to 14 residues. As DNA, the CDR3 is TGTGCCAGCAGTCACAGGGGAAGGGGCGTGGAGCAGTACTTC. It translates to CASSHRGRGVEQYF.

J is TRBJ2-7 and V is TRBV20-1; 7 bases match TRBD2. The germline gives CDR1 DFQATT, CDR2 SNEGSKA (reference sequence). After removal of 0 bases from V and 3 bases from J, the junction contained 5 bases not matched to a gene. The CDR3 is 14 amino acids. CDR3 nucleotides: TGCAGTGCTAGAGAGGGAGCGGGAAGCTACGAGCAGTACTTC. Its translation is CSAREGAGSYEQYF.

This sequence joins TRBV20-1 and TRBJ2-7, with unresolved D. Trimming shortened V by 4 bases and J by 3 bases, and 13 bases separated the two germline ends. The CDR3 contains 13 residues. Germline V gives CDR1 DFQATT, CDR2 SNEGSKA (reference sequence). The CDR3 is CSATGTALYEQYF. In nucleotides, the CDR3 is TGCAGTGCTACCGGAACCGCCCTCTACGAGCAGTACTTC.

This sequence joins TRBV15 and TRBJ1-5; tentative D call: TRBD1 (5 bases). CDR3 length: 15 residues. V dropped 1 base and J dropped 4 bases, with 11 bases sitting between them. Germline values: CDR1 LNHNV, CDR2 YYDKDF (reference sequence). The CDR3 nucleotides are TGTGCCACCAGCAGAGGTGGGGCGGCGAATCAGCCCCAGCATTTT. This codes for CATSRGGAANQPQHF.

This chain joins TRBV6-5 and TRBJ1-6; the D is unclear. V lost 0 bases and J lost 7, with 13 bases in between. Germline V gene lookup returns CDR1 MNHEY and CDR2 SVGAGI. This CDR3 is built from 16 residues. The CDR3: CASSYSTGHENSPLHF. The DNA for the CDR3 is TGTGCCAGCAGTTACTCGACCGGGCACGAAAATTCACCCCTCCACTTT.

This rearrangement joins TRBV29-1 to TRBJ1-2; unclear D gene. The CDR3 contains 13 residues. V lost 6 bases and J 3 bases, leaving 14 bases between the germline ends. Germline CDR1 reads SQVTM; CDR2 reads ANQGSEA. As DNA, the CDR3 is TGCAGCGTCGCACTCGCACGGGACTATGGCTACACCTTC. Protein product: CSVALARDYGYTF.

This clonotype was seen more than once but under ten times. The V call is TRBV10-1, the J call TRBJ2-1, with unresolved D. The V end was cut by 3 bases, the J end by 4 bases, with 10 bases between. This CDR3 has 14 residues. CDR1 is WNHNN, CDR2 SYGVQD, per germline (reference sequence). In DNA, the CDR3 is TGCGCCAGCAGTGAAGAACCCAGATACAATGAGCAGTTCTTC. Protein: CASSEEPRYNEQFF.

This clonotype was detected ten times or more. This rearrangement joins TRBV20-1 to TRBJ2-7; D is possibly TRBD1 (6 bases). V lost 7 bases to trimming and J lost 5 bases, with 21 bases between them. The CDR3 extends over 14 amino acids. Germline V lookup: CDR1 DFQATT, CDR2 SNEGSKA (reference sequence). The CDR3 DNA reads TGCAGTGGCCAGGGGTACGGATCAGTGAACGAGCAGTACTTC. Translation gives CSGQGYGSVNEQYF.

This clonotype has at least ten counts. The V and J genes are TRBV5-4 and TRBJ1-2; no firm D call. Trimming removed 4 bases at V and 3 bases at J, with 13 bases between. The CDR3 has 14 residues. The germline V gene encodes CDR1 SGHNT and CDR2 YYREEE (reference sequence). The CDR3 reads CASSPASRDYGYTF. The CDR3 DNA sequence: TGTGCCAGCAGCCCGGCCAGTCGAGACTATGGCTACACCTTC.

Of note for this clonotype: Germline and junction disagree at one end, which may indicate a read error. The V call is TRBV10-2, the J call TRBJ2-7, with no clear D. The CDR3 runs 16 residues. In germline, CDR1 is WSHSY, CDR2 SAAADI. CDR3: CASSLFRTESAYEQYF. In nucleotides, the CDR3 is TGTGCCAGCAGCTTATTCCGGACGGAGTCCGCCTACGAGCAGTACTTC.

V usage is TRBV10-1 and J usage is TRBJ2-1; tentative D call: TRBD1 (7 bases). The germline gives CDR1 WNHNN, CDR2 SYGVQD (reference sequence). The germline V and J ends were trimmed by 11 bases and 0 bases, with 20 bases remaining between them. This CDR3 is 16 amino acids long. The chain's CDR3 is CAGGTANFSSYNEQFF. The CDR3 region has the DNA TGCGCCGGAGGGACAGCCAATTTTAGCTCCTACAATGAGCAGTTCTTC.

This clonotype appeared many times. The gene calls are TRBV27 and TRBJ2-7, with 8 bases identical to TRBD2. CDR3 length: 14 amino acids. V lost 4 bases, J lost 8 bases, and 10 bases stayed unmatched. Looked up from germline, CDR1 is MNHEY and CDR2 is SMNVEV (reference sequence). The CDR3 loop reads CASSSGGPSPQQYF. The CDR3 DNA reads as TGTGCCAGCAGTTCGGGAGGGCCGTCTCCGCAGCAGTACTTC.

In regard to this clonotype: One end of the junction is discordant with germline, which a read error may explain. CDR3 nucleotides: TGTGCCAGCAGTGGTGGACAGGGAAGTGAAAAACTGTTTTTT. Protein: CASSGGQGSEKLFF. The chain combines TRBV10-3 with TRBJ1-4; TRBD1 agrees at 8 bases. The CDR3 contains 14 residues. CDR1 and CDR2 (germline): ENHRY, SYGVKD.

The V gene is TRBV30, the J gene TRBJ1-5; D call uncertain. The ends were cut back, 3 bases at V and 3 bases at J, with 12 bases in the middle. Germline values: CDR1 GTSNPN, CDR2 SVGIG (reference sequence). This CDR3 has 14 residues. DNA for the CDR3: TGTGCCTGGAGCCCGGATGGTGCCAATCAGCCCCAGCATTTT. Translating gives CAWSPDGANQPQHF.

This clonotype was counted ten times or more. This rearrangement joins TRBV5-1 to TRBJ1-1; D may be TRBD1 (5 bases). Between the trimmed V and J ends, which lost 4 bases and 2 bases, there was a span of 9 bases. Germline V CDR1 and CDR2: SGHRS, YFSETQ. The CDR3 length is 13 residues. The CDR3 DNA reads TGCGCCAGCAGCGGGACGTCTAACACTGAAGCTTTCTTT. Its translation is CASSGTSNTEAFF.

Comment on this clonotype: This sequence may be a read error, since a much larger clone differs from it by one base. CDR3 in DNA: TGCGCCAGCAGCTTGGCCTTATCCGGGACAGGGTTCTCCTACGAGCAGCACTTC. Translating it yields CASSLALSGTGFSYEQHF. V is TRBV5-1 and J is TRBJ2-7; 9 positions match TRBD1. From germline, CDR1 is SGHRS and CDR2 YFSETQ. This CDR3 has 18 amino acids.

The rearrangement uses TRBV20-1 and TRBJ2-3; a weak D match, TRBD1 (6 bases). In germline, CDR1 is DFQATT, CDR2 SNEGSKA (reference sequence). Trimming took off 5 bases at V and 2 bases at J, with 11 bases between the two ends. The CDR3 is 13 amino acids. The CDR3 is CSALQGITDTQYF. CDR3 in DNA: TGCAGTGCTTTACAGGGAATCACAGATACGCAGTATTTT.

This chain connects TRBV20-1 to TRBJ2-7, with no clear D. Trimming pared 3 bases from V and 4 bases from J, leaving 10 bases between. Germline lookup yields CDR1 DFQATT and CDR2 SNEGSKA (reference sequence). The CDR3 is 12 amino acids. The CDR3 region is CSARKQEYEQYF. In DNA, the CDR3 is TGCAGTGCTAGGAAGCAGGAGTACGAGCAGTACTTC.

The chain combines TRBV6-1 with TRBJ2-7; a possible D gene is TRBD2 (6 bases). V dropped 2 bases and J dropped 6 bases, with 8 bases sitting between them. Germline CDR1 is MNHNS and CDR2 is SASEGT. This CDR3 spans 12 amino acids. CDR3 in DNA: TGTGCCAGCAGTGAATCCGGGAGCGAGCAGTACTTC. Its protein product is CASSESGSEQYF.